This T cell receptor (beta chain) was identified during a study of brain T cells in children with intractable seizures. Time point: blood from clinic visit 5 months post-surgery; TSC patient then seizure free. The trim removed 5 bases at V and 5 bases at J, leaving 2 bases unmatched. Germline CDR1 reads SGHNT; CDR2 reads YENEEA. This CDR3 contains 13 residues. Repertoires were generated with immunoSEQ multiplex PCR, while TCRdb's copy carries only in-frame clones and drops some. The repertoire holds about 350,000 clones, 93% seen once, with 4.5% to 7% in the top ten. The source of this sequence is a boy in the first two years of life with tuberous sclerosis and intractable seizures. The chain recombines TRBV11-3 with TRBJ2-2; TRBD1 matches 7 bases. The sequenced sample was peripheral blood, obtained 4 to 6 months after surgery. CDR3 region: CASSRRGTGELFF. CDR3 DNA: TGTGCCAGCAGCCGCAGGGGGACCGGGGAGCTGTTTTTT. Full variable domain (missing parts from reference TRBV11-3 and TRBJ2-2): EAGVVQSPRYKIIEKKQPVAFWCNPISGHNTLYWYLQNLGQGPELLIRYENEEAVDDSQLPKDRFSAERLKGVDSTLKIQPAELGDSAVYLCASSRRGTGELFFGEGSRLTVL.